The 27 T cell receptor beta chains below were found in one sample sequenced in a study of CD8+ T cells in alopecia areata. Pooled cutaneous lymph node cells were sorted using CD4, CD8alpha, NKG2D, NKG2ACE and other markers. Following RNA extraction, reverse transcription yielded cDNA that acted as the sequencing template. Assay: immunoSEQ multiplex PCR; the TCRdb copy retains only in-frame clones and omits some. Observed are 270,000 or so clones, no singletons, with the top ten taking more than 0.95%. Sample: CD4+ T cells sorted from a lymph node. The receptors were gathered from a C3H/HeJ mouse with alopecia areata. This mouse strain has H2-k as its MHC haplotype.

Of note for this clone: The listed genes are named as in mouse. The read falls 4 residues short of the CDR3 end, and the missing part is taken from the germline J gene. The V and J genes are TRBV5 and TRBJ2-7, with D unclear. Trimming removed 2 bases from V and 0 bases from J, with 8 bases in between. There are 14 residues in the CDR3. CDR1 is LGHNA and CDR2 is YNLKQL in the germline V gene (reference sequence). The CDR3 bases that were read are TGTGCCAGCAGCCAACAGGAGAGCTCCTAT. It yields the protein CASSQQESSY. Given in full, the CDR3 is CASSQQESSYEQYF.

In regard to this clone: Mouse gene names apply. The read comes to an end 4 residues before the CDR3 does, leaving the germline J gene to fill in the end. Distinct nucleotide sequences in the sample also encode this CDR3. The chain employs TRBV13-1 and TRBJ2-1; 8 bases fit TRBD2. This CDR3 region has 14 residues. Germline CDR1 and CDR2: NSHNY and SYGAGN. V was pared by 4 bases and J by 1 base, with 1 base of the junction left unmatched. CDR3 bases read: TGTGCCAGCAGTCGACTGGGGAACTATGCT. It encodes CASSRLGNYA. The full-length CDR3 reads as CASSRLGNYAEQFF.

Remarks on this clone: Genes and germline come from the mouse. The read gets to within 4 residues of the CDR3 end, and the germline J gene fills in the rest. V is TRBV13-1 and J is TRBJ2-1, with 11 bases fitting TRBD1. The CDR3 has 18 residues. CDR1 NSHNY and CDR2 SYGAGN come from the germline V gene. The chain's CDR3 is CASSPDRGRGVVWSEQFF. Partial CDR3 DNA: TGTGCCAGCAGCCCGGACAGGGGGCGCGGGGTCGTATGGTCT.

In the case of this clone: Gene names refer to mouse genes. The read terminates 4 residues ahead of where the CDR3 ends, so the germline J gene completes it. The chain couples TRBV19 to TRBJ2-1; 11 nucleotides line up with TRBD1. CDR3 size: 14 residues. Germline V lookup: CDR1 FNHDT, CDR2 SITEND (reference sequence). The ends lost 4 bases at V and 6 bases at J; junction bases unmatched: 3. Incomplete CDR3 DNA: TGTGCCAGCAGTCCGGGACAGGGGGGTGCT. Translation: CASSPGQGGA. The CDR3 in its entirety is CASSPGQGGAEQFF.

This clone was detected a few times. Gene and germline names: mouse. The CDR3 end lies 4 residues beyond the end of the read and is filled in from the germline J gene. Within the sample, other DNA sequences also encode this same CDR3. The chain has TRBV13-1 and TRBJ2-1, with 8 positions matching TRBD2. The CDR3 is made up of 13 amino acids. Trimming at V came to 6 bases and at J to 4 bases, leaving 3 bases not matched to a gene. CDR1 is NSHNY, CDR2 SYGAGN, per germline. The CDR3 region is CASKTGVYAEQFF. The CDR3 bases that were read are TGTGCCAGCAAGACTGGGGTTTATGCT.

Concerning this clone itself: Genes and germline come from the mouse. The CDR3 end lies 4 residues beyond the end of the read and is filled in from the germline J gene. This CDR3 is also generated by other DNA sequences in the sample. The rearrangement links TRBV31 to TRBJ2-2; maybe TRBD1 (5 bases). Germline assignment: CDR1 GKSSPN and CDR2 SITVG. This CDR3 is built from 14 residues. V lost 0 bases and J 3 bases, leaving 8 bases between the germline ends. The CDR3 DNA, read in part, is TGTGCCTGGAGTCTGAAAGGGGACACCGGG. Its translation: CAWSLKGDTG. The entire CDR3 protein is CAWSLKGDTGQLYF. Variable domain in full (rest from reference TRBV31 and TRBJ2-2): AQTIHQWPVAEIKAVGSPLSLGCTIKGKSSPNLYWYWQATGGTLQQLFYSITVGQVESVVQLNLSASRPKDDQFILSTEKLLLSHSGFYLCAWSLKGDTGQLYFGEGSKLTVL.

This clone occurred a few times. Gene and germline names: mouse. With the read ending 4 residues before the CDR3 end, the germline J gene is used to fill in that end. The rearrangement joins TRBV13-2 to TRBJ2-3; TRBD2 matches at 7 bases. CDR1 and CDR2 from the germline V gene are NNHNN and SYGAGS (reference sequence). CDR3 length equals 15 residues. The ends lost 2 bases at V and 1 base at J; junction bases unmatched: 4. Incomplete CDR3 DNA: TGTGCCAGCGGTGAATACTGGGGACGTGCAGAA. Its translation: CASGEYWGRAE. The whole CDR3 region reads CASGEYWGRAETLYF.

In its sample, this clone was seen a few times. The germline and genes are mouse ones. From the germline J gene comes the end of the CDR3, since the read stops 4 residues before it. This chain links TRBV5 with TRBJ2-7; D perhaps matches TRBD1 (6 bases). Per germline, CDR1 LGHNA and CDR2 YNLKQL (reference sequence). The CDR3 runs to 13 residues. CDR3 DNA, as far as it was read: TGTGCCAGCAGCCCCCGGGACAAATAT. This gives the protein CASSPRDKY. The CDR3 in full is CASSPRDKYEQYF.

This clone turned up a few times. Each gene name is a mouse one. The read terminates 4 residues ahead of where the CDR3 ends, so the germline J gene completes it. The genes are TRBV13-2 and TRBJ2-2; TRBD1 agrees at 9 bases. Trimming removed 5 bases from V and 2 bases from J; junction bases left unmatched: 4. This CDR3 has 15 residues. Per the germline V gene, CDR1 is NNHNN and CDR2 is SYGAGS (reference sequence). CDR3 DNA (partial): TGTGCCAGCGGCACAGGGGGCTTGAACACCGGG. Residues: CASGTGGLNTG. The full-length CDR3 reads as CASGTGGLNTGQLYF.

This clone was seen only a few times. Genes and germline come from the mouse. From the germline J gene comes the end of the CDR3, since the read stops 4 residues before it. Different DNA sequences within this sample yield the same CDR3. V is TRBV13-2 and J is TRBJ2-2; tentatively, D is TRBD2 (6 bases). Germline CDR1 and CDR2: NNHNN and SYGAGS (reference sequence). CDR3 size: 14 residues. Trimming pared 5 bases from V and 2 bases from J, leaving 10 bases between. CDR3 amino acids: CASGGLGNTGQLYF. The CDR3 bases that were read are TGTGCCAGCGGCGGCCTGGGGAACACCGGG.

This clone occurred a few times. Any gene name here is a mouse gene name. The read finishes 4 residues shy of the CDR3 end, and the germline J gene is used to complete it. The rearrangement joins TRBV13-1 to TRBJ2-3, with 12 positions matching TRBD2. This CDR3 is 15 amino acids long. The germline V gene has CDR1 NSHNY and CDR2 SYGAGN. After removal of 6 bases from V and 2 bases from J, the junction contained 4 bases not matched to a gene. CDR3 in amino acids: CASKGLGGYAETLYF. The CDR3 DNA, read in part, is TGTGCCAGCAAGGGACTGGGGGGTTATGCAGAA.

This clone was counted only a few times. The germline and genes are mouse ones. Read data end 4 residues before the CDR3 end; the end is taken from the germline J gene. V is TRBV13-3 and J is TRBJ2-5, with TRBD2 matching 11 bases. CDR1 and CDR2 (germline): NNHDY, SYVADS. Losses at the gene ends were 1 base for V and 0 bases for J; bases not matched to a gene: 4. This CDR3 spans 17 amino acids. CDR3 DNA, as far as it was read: TGTGCCAGCAGTGATCGGGACTGGGGGAATAACCAAGAC. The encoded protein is CASSDRDWGNNQD. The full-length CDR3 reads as CASSDRDWGNNQDTQYF.

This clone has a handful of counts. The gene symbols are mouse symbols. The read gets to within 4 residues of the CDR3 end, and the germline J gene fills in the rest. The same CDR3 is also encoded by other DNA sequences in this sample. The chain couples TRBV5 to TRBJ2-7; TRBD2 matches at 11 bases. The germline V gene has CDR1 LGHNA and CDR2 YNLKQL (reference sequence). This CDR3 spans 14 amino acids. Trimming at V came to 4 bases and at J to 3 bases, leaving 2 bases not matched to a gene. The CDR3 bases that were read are TGTGCCAGCAGCCCGACTGGGGGGGTCTAT. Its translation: CASSPTGGVY. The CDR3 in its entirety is CASSPTGGVYEQYF.

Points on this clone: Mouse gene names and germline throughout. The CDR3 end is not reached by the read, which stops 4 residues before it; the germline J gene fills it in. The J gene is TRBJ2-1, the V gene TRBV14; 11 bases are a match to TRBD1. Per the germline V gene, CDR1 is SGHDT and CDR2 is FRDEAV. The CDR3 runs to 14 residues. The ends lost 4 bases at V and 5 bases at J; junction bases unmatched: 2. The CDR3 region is CASSPDRGHAEQFF. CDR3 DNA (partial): TGTGCCAGCAGTCCGGACAGGGGGCATGCT.

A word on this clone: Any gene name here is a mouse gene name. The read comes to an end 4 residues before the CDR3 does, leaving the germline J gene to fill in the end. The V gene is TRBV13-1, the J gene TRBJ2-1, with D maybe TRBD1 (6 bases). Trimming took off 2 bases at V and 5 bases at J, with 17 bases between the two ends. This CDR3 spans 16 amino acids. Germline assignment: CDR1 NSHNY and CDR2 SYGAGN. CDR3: CASSEPRGEGNAEQFF. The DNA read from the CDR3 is TGTGCCAGCAGTGAGCCCAGGGGCGAGGGAAATGCT.

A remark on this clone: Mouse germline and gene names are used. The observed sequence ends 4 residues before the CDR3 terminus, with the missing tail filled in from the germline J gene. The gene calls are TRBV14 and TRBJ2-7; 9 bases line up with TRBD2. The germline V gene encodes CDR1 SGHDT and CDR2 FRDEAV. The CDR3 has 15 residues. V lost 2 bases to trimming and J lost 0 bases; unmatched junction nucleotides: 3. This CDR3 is CASSFLGGFSYEQYF. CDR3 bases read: TGTGCCAGCAGTTTTCTGGGGGGGTTCTCCTAT.

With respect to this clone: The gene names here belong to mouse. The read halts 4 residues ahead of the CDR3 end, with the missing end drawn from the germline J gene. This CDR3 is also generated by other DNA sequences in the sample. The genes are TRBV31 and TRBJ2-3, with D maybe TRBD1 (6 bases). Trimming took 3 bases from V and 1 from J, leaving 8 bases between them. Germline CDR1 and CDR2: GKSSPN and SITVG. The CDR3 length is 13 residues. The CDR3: CAWSRTGAETLYF. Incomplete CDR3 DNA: TGTGCCTGGAGCCGGACAGGTGCAGAA.

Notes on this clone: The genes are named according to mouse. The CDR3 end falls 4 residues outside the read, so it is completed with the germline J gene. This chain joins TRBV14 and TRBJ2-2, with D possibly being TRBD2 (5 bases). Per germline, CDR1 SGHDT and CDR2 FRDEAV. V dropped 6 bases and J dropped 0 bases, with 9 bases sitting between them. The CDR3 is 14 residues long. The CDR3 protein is CASTSGTNTGQLYF. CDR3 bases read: TGTGCCAGCACTTCTGGGACAAACACCGGG.

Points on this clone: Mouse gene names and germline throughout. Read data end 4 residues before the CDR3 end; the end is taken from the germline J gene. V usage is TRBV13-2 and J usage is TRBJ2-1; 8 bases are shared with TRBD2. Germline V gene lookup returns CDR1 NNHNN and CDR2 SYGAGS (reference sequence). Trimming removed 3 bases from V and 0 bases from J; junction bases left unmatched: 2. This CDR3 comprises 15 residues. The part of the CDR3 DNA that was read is TGTGCCAGCGGTGCCGGACTGGGTAACTATGCT. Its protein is CASGAGLGNYA. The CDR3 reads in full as CASGAGLGNYAEQFF.

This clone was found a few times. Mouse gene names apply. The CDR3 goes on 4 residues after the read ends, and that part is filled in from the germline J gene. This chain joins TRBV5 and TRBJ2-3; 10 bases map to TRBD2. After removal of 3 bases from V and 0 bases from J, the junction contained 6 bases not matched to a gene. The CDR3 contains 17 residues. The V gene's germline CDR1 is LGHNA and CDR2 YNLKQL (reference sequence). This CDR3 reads CASSHRDWGTSAETLYF. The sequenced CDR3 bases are TGTGCCAGCAGCCACCGGGACTGGGGCACTAGTGCAGAA.

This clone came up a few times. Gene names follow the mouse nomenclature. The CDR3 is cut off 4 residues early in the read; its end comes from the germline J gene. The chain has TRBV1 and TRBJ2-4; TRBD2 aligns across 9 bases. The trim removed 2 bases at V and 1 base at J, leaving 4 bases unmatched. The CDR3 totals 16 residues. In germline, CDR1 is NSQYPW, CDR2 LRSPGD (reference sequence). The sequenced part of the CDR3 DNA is TGCACCTGCAGTGCACCTGGGGGGGGAGGTCAAAAC. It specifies CTCSAPGGGGQN. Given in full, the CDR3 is CTCSAPGGGGQNTLYF.

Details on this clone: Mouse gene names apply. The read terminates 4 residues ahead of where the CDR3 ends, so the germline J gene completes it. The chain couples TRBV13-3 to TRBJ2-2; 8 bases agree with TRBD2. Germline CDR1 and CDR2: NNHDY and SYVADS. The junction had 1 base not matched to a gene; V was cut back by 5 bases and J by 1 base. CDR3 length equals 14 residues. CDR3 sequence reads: CASRGLGNTGQLYF. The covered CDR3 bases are TGTGCCAGCAGAGGACTGGGAAACACCGGG.

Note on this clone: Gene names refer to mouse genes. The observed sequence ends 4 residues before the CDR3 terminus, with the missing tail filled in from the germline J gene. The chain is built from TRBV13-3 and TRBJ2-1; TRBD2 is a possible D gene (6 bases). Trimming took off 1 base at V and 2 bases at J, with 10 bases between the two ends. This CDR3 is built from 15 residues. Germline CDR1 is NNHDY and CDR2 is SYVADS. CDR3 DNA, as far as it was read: TGTGCCAGCAGTGATCCCCGGGGGGACTATGCT. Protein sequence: CASSDPRGDYA. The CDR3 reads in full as CASSDPRGDYAEQFF.

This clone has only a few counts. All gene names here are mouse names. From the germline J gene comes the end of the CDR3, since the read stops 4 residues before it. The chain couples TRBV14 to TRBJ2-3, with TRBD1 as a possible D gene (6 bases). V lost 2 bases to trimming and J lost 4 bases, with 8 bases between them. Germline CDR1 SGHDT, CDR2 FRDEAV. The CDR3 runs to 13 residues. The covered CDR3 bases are TGTGCCAGCAGTTTAACAGGGTCAGAA. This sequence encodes CASSLTGSE. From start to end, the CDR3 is CASSLTGSETLYF.

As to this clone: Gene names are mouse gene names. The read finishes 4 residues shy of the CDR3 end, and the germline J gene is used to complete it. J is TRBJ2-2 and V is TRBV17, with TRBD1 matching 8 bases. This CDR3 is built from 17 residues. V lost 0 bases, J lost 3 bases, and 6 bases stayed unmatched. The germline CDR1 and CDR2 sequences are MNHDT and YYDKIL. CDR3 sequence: CASSRDRRGRDTGQLYF. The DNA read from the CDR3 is TGTGCTAGCAGTAGAGATCGCAGGGGGCGAGACACCGGG.

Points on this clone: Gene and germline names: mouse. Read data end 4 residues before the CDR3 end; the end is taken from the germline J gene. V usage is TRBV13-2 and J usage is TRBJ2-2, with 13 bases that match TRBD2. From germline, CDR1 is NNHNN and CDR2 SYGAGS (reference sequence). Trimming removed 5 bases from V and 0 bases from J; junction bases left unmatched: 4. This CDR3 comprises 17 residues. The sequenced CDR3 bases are TGTGCCAGCGGCGCGGGACTGGGGGGGACAAACACCGGG. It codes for CASGAGLGGTNTG. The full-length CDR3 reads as CASGAGLGGTNTGQLYF.

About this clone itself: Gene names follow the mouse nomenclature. The CDR3 DNA, read in part, is TGCACCTGCAGTGCAGAGGGGGGGATTGGGGCT. This translates into CTCSAEGGIGA. The CDR3 as a whole reads CTCSAEGGIGAEQFF. The chain is built from TRBV1 and TRBJ2-1, with TRBD2 matching over 7 bases. The sequence runs out 4 residues before the end of the CDR3; the remainder is reconstructed from the germline J gene. CDR3 length equals 15 residues. Germline values: CDR1 NSQYPW, CDR2 LRSPGD (reference sequence).